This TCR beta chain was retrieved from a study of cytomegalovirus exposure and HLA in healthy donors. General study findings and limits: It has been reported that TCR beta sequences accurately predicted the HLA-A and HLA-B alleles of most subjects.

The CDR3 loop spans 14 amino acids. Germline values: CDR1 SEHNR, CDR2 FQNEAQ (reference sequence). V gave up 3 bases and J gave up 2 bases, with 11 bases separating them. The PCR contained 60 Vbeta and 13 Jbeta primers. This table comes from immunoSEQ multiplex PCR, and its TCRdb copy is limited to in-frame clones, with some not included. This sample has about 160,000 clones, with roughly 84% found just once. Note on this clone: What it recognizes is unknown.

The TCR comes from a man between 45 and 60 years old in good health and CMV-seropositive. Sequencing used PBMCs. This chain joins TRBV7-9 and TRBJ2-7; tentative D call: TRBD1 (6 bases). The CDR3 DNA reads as TGTGCCAGCAGCTTCCCACAGGGCCCCTACGAGCAGTACTTC. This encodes CASSFPQGPYEQYF.